This T cell receptor (beta chain) was found in a study of blood T cell repertoires in COVID-19. Seattle-derived patients entered the study during active infection and were followed longitudinally. CDR1 and CDR2 (germline): MGHRA, YSYEKL. The trim removed 4 bases at V and 9 bases at J, leaving 8 bases unmatched. The CDR3 consists of 14 residues. Per the study methods: Amplification from reference gene primers served as the basis for estimated nucleated cell counts. This table comes from immunoSEQ multiplex PCR, and its TCRdb copy is limited to in-frame clones, with some not included. D and trimming were read from the DNA, whereas the V and J calls and clone size are those reported in that table. The sample lists 150,000 to 200,000 clones; approximately 85% were seen once.

Sequencing was performed on peripheral blood. This receptor was identified in a woman older than 75 with COVID-19, enrolled during active disease. The V call is TRBV4-1, the J call TRBJ2-1, with 8 bases fitting TRBD2. The CDR3: CASSRPGGSGEQFF. CDR3 DNA sequence: TGCGCCAGCAGCCGTCCGGGGGGGTCCGGTGAGCAGTTCTTC.